This entry describes one T cell receptor (beta chain). This clonotype was found many times. No cognate antigen has been identified for it. No base-level quality is on record; no much larger clone is a single base apart. The sample originates from a study of T cells in Graves' hyperthyroidism and ophthalmopathy (dated by TCRdb to about 2019). Describing the broader study: Peripheral blood samples were taken at initial diagnosis, before any treatment was given. To identify TCR V-J signatures that set the groups apart, the researchers used a discovery cohort of approximately 98 patients, made up of approximately 43 with Graves' ophthalmopathy and 55 to 65 with stable Graves' hyperthyroidism. The study also compared thyroid tissue and blood T-cell repertoires from a handful of Graves' hyperthyroidism patients. Following sampling, methimazole starting at 30 mg daily was given to hyperthyroidism patients, and high-dose intravenous methylprednisolone was given to ophthalmopathy patients. According to the paper, TCR Vbeta CDR3 sequencing was carried out on over 130 peripheral blood samples, which came from about 45 ophthalmopathy, 80 or so hyperthyroidism and approximately 17 progressor patients. An independent validation cohort of under 20 hyperthyroidism patients and approximately 17 patients who later progressed to ophthalmopathy tested prospective prediction of ophthalmopathy. The 100 or so discovery patients were randomly split 7:3 into training and test sets. Findings and caveats that apply to the study as a whole: During validation, the model predicted progression to ophthalmopathy a median of around 6 months ahead of onset, with almost 71% sensitivity and about 72% specificity. Most expanded thyroid clonotypes (frequency above 0.001) were also detected in blood, a finding suggesting that blood repertoires may reflect thyroid immune responses. Sample size was not statistically predetermined, and investigators were not blinded to group allocation. A model built on a 13 V-J signature distinguished ophthalmopathy from stable hyperthyroidism, reaching about 89% sensitivity and about 81% specificity in cross-validation and 80%/75% in testing.

TCR beta CDR3 regions were amplified from RNA transcripts. The first round of RT-PCR for the TCR CDR3 was performed with the HTBI primer set and the Qiagen OneStep RT-PCR kit. The libraries were constructed in a second round of multiplex PCR and then size-selected and purified. Paired-end sequencing of the libraries was performed with 100 bp reads on an Illumina HiSeq2000. The authors processed their data as follows. Raw data were processed with SOAPnuke, discarding reads with adapters, uncalled bases, mean Phred below 15, or no exact constant-primer or identifier match. COPE v1.2.5 was used to merge the high-quality paired reads, and each unique nucleotide sequence was defined as a clonotype. Clonotypes were aligned to IMGT TRBV, TRBD and TRBJ reference segments using MiTCR v1.1. The analysis was restricted to V-J combinations with a frequency above 0.0001, which together covered approximately 99% of the repertoires. The TCS score was defined as the ratio of F50 (clonal expansion) to E x V (chaos), calculated using BLOSUM62-based TCRdist between CDR3 peptides within each V-J. Welch's t-statistics and random forest reduced fewer than 600 V-J features to 13, which were used in a naive Bayes classifier (R e1071). TCRdb reprocessing: public reads trimmed at Q25 with fastp, clones called with MiXCR, in-frame beta chains kept. Every entry covers one CDR3 protein and lists the most common genes and DNA from its rows. These V and J calls originate from TCRdb's pipeline instead of the authors' own analysis. In this sample the table shows 300,000 to 450,000 distinct CDR3 sequences, roughly 14% of which occur a single time. The ten biggest clones cover around 19% of the sample.

In the ophthalmopathy patients, disease was moderately to severely active, with a Clinical Activity Score of 3 or more, a NOSPECS grade of 4 or more, and a duration of less than 3 months. Patients with uncontrolled infections, other autoimmune diseases, pregnancy or lactation were excluded. Clinical symptoms, serum thyroxine and TRAb, thyroid ultrasound, and orbital computed tomography formed the basis for the diagnoses. Ficoll-Paque density gradient centrifugation was used to isolate PBMCs from 9.5 to 10 ml of fresh peripheral blood. Total RNA was extracted with Trizol reagent, and quality was checked on an Agilent 2100 Bioanalyzer. V drops 6 bases and J drops 5 bases, leaving 19 bases in between. Reading from cysteine to phenylalanine, the CDR3 counts 15 amino acids. Here the CDR3 DNA is all that survives: 45 bases in frame from base 1. For CDR1 and CDR2, the germline V gene lists MNHNS and SASEGT.

This receptor was identified in a woman in her twenties or thirties with Graves' ophthalmopathy. The chain is assembled from TRBV6-1 and TRBJ1-1, with the D segment identity uncertain. The sample taken for sequencing was blood. DNA sequence: TGTGCCAGCAGCCCCGAGACCCTCCGCAGGACTGAAGCTTTCTTT. Its amino acids are CASSPETLRRTEAFF.